This T cell receptor beta chain was obtained from a study of blood T cells in healthy people across ages. Findings and caveats of the study: Naive T cell percentage showed a strong correlation with TCR beta diversity. A roughly linear age-dependent decrease characterized TCR beta diversity per million T cells.

This CDR3 region has 14 residues. Germline CDR1 and CDR2: DFQATT and SNEGSKA (reference sequence). The ends were cut back, 6 bases at V and 4 bases at J, with 18 bases in the middle. Comment on this clonotype: The antigen remains undetermined.

It was with a sample-barcoded 5' primer and a J-beta primer mix that a second PCR of roughly 7 to 12 cycles was run. Researchers report that a template-switch adaptor with 12 random nucleotides tagged each cDNA molecule. A single record per CDR3 protein comes from TCRdb applying MiXCR to the 5' RACE reads. The sample lists 780,000 or so distinct CDR3 sequences; 56% were seen once. The chain uses TRBV20-1 and TRBJ1-2; D is perhaps TRBD1 (6 bases). Sequencing was performed on blood. This clonotype originated in a man aged 35 to 55 in good health. CDR3 sequence reads: CSATGQPRGYGYTF. CDR3 nucleotides: TGCAGTGCAACCGGACAGCCGCGAGGCTATGGCTACACCTTC.